The next 13 T cell receptor beta chains were all read from a single sample in a study of cytomegalovirus exposure and HLA in healthy donors. PCR involved 60 Vbeta and 13 Jbeta primers. The assay was immunoSEQ multiplex PCR, and TCRdb's table has in-frame clones only and misses some. The sample has 110,000 or so clones; 12% to 15% are singletons. Sequenced material: PBMCs. The receptor source for this set is a female donor in good health and CMV-seronegative.

Only a few counts were recorded for this clone. V is TRBV27 and J is TRBJ1-2; D is possibly TRBD1 (6 bases). Germline V lookup: CDR1 MNHEY, CDR2 SMNVEV (reference sequence). The CDR3 covers 13 residues. Trimming pared 5 bases from V and 8 bases from J, leaving 15 bases between. The CDR3: CASSLAQGYGYTF. CDR3 sequence (DNA): TGTGCCAGCAGTCTTGCACAGGGATACGGCTACACCTTC.

On this clone: The junction and the germline gene differ at one end; a read error may be behind it. This sample includes further DNA sequences coding for the same CDR3. The chain employs TRBV6-5 and TRBJ2-3, with a tentative D call TRBD2 (6 bases). Germline V gene sequence: CDR1 MNHEY, CDR2 SVGAGI. This CDR3 spans 16 amino acids. The chain's CDR3 is CASSYSPRLVADTQYF. The CDR3 DNA reads as TGCGCCAGCAGTTACTCGCCGAGACTAGTGGCAGATACGCAGTATTTT.

V is TRBV10-3 and J is TRBJ1-2; no clear D gene. The CDR3 covers 15 residues. Trimming removed 0 bases from V and 5 bases from J, with 13 bases in between. Looked up from germline, CDR1 is ENHRY and CDR2 is SYGVKD. CDR3 loop: CAISESGRSGYGYTF. In DNA, the CDR3 is TGTGCCATCAGTGAGTCGGGCAGGTCTGGTTATGGCTACACCTTC.

This clone was counted a few times. The CDR3, as DNA: TGCGCCAGCAGCCACCCCGGACAGCGAGGCACTGAAGCTTTCTTT. Translation: CASSHPGQRGTEAFF. The V gene is TRBV4-1, the J gene TRBJ1-1, with D possibly being TRBD1 (6 bases). Germline CDR1 reads MGHRA; CDR2 reads YSYEKL. The CDR3 spans 15 residues. Trimming removed 3 bases at V and 4 bases at J, with 15 bases between.

The chain uses TRBV10-2 and TRBJ1-2; 7 nucleotides line up with TRBD1. This CDR3 comprises 14 residues. The germline V gene encodes CDR1 WSHSY and CDR2 SAAADI. V shed 8 bases and J 8 bases; nucleotides not matched to a gene: 14. The CDR3 region is CASGFTGDDRGYTF. The CDR3 coding sequence is TGCGCCAGCGGATTTACAGGGGACGACCGCGGCTACACCTTC.

This clone came up a few times. The J gene is TRBJ1-1, the V gene TRBV18; D not resolved. The CDR3 is 18 residues long. The germline V gene has CDR1 KGHSH and CDR2 LQKENI. The V gene lost 2 bases and the J gene lost 0 bases, with 19 bases spanning the gap. The DNA for the CDR3 is TGTGCCAGCTCACCAAACGGGATGGAGATGGTATTGAACACTGAAGCTTTCTTT. It specifies CASSPNGMEMVLNTEAFF. The full variable domain, in which reference TRBV18 and TRBJ1-1 provide the parts outside the CDR3, is NAGVMQNPRHLVRRRGQEARLRCSPMKGHSHVYWYRQLPEEGLKFMVYLQKENIIDESGMPKERFSAEFPKEGPSILRIQQVVRGDSAAYFCASSPNGMEMVLNTEAFFGQGTRLTVV.

This chain uses TRBV6-5 with TRBJ2-1; 10 bases line up with TRBD2. There are 15 residues in the CDR3. V shed 6 bases and J 3 bases; nucleotides not matched to a gene: 5. Germline loops: CDR1 MNHEY, CDR2 SVGAGI. CDR3 nucleotide sequence: TGTGCCAGCAGGTCTAGCGGGAGTATCTACAATGAGCAGTTCTTC. Its protein is CASRSSGSIYNEQFF.

The sample holds a few counts of this clone. The genes are TRBV5-6 and TRBJ2-5; D may be TRBD1 (5 bases). The CDR3 is 13 amino acids. The V gene's germline CDR1 is SGHDT and CDR2 YYEEEE. V lost 4 bases and J lost 5, with 12 bases in between. CDR3 in DNA: TGTGCCAGCAGCCCCCCGACAGTGGAGACCCAGTACTTC. Protein sequence: CASSPPTVETQYF.

The CDR3 loop is CASSLGGGYTDTQYF. The CDR3 DNA sequence: TGTGCCAGCAGCTTGGGCGGGGGGTACACAGATACGCAGTATTTT. The chain uses TRBV5-4 and TRBJ2-3; TRBD2 agrees at 8 bases. The V gene's germline CDR1 is SGHNT and CDR2 YYREEE (reference sequence). J lost 2 bases, V lost 0 bases, and 2 bases had no gene match. This CDR3 has 15 amino acids.

The chain is built from TRBV6-5 and TRBJ1-1; TRBD1 aligns across 7 bases. The CDR3 has 14 amino acids. Germline V lookup: CDR1 MNHEY, CDR2 SVGAGI. J gave up 4 bases and V 0 bases, and 2 bases lay outside the gene matches. The CDR3, as DNA: TGTGCCAGCAGTTACTCGGCAGGGGGCACTGAAGCTTTCTTT. It codes for CASSYSAGGTEAFF.

This chain joins TRBV7-9 and TRBJ2-3; possible D gene TRBD2, 5 bases. V was shortened by 4 bases and J by 0 bases, with 11 bases between the two germline ends. The CDR3 length is 15 residues. Per the germline V gene, CDR1 is SEHNR and CDR2 is FQNEAQ (reference sequence). The CDR3 here is CASSSLAPSTDTQYF. CDR3 DNA sequence: TGTGCCAGCAGCTCCCTAGCCCCCAGCACAGATACGCAGTATTTT.

In its sample, this clone was seen a few times. The CDR3 DNA sequence: TGTGCCAGCAGCGTGGAGGGGGCGTCGGGCTACACCTTC. Encoded protein: CASSVEGASGYTF. This chain links TRBV5-4 with TRBJ1-2; 7 nucleotides agree with TRBD1. Germline V gene lookup returns CDR1 SGHNT and CDR2 YYREEE (reference sequence). The CDR3 has 13 residues. V was clipped by 4 bases and J by 8 bases; unmatched bases: 8. The full variable domain, completed using reference TRBV5-4 and TRBJ1-2, is ETGVTQSPTHLIKTRGQQVTLRCSSQSGHNTVSWYQQALGQGPQFIFQYYREEENGRGNFPPRFSGLQFPNYSSELNVNALELDDSALYLCASSVEGASGYTFGSGTRLTVV.

This clone was counted only a few times. This chain joins TRBV9 and TRBJ1-4, with 8 positions matching TRBD1. CDR3 length: 17 residues. V lost 0 bases and J lost 2; bases outside the gene matches: 6. CDR1 is SGDLS, CDR2 YYNGEE, per germline. The CDR3 DNA reads TGTGCCAGCAGCGTAGGTCCAGGGGGCGCGACTAATGAAAAACTGTTTTTT. It is translated as CASSVGPGGATNEKLFF.